This TCR beta chain originates from a study of blood T cells in healthy people across ages. Study overall: Per two T cells, about one barcoded beta molecule was captured through template switching. Study-level points and caveats: Naive T cell percentage showed a strong correlation with TCR beta diversity.

A sample-barcoded 5' primer and a J-beta primer mix were used in a second PCR of roughly 6 to 11 cycles. TCRdb processed the 5' RACE reads anew with MiXCR; each CDR3 protein has one entry. This sample has about 1 million distinct CDR3 sequences, with around 45% found just once. V lost 3 bases to trimming and J lost 8 bases, with 11 bases between them. CDR3 length: 14 residues. Note on this clonotype: Its antigen is not known.

The sequenced sample consisted of blood. The sequence was collected from a woman aged 55-70 years in good health. The chain links TRBV12-3 or TRBV12-4 to TRBJ1-6; D gene ambiguous. The CDR3 bases are TGTGCCAGCAGTTTTGTCGGGATAGATTCACCCCTCCACTTT. Translating gives CASSFVGIDSPLHF.